The 27 T cell receptor beta chains presented below share a single source sample, sequenced in a study of molecular identifiers for immune sequencing clone quantification. TCRdb independently ran MiXCR on the PCR reads; one entry per CDR3 protein. The table includes 600,000 to 650,000 distinct CDR3 sequences, about 20% detected once. The sequenced sample consisted of naive CD8+ T cells from blood, with Jurkat cell RNA spiked in. Sample subset: FACS-sorted CD8+CD4-CCR7+CD45RA+ naive T cells. The receptors originated from a human donor in good health. Some libraries in this study had Jurkat cell RNA spiked in.

Turning to this clonotype: A much larger clone lies a single base off, so this may be a read error. V and J are TRBV13 and TRBJ2-3; the D gene is possibly TRBD1 (5 bases). The CDR3 is made up of 16 amino acids. The germline gives CDR1 PRHDT, CDR2 FYEKMQ (reference sequence). Here the CDR3 DNA reads TGTGCCGGCAGCTTAACAGGTACTGGCACCACAGATACGCAGTATTTT. It translates to CAGSLTGTGTTDTQYF.

A note on this clonotype: Since a much larger clone is just one base distant, this may be a read error. Since the CDR3 does not end with the conserved phenylalanine or tryptophan, this likely comes from a read error. The rearrangement links TRBV6-2 or TRBV6-3 to TRBJ2-1; D is possibly TRBD1 or TRBD2 (5 bases each). Between the trimmed V and J ends, which lost 0 bases and 8 bases, there was a span of 14 bases. Germline loops: CDR1 MNHEY, CDR2 SVGEGT. The CDR3 totals 15 residues. The CDR3 DNA is TGTGCCAGCAGTTACTCAGGGCTAGGGACGGATGAGCAGTTCCTC. Its protein product is CASSYSGLGTDEQFL.

At least ten counts were recorded for this clonotype. This chain links TRBV29-1 with TRBJ1-3; D is ambiguous. This CDR3 region has 11 residues. From germline, CDR1 is SQVTM and CDR2 ANQGSEA. The V gene lost 4 bases and the J gene lost 2 bases, with 3 bases spanning the gap. The CDR3 region is CSVGAGNTIYF. As DNA, the CDR3 is TGCAGCGTTGGGGCTGGAAACACCATATATTTT.

This clonotype was seen a few times. This rearrangement joins TRBV29-1 to TRBJ1-2; D is uncertain. V was trimmed by 6 bases and J by 4 bases, leaving 9 bases between them. The CDR3 sequence is 11 residues long. Germline V CDR1 and CDR2: SQVTM, ANQGSEA. The CDR3 nucleotides read TGCAGCGTAGATGGAACCTATGGCTACACCTTC. This gives the protein CSVDGTYGYTF.

Comment on this clonotype: A much larger clone lies a single base off, so this may be a read error. The V and J genes are TRBV12-3 or TRBV12-4 and TRBJ1-5; unclear D gene. The CDR3 totals 12 residues. Trimming removed 7 bases from V and 7 bases from J, with 11 bases in between. For the CDR3, the DNA is TGTGCCAGCACCCGGGAATGCCAGCCCCAGCATTTT. Translated: CASTRECQPQHF.

This clonotype was counted a few times. The chain has TRBV27 and TRBJ1-6; 7 bases agree with TRBD1. Germline V CDR1 and CDR2: MNHEY, SMNVEV (reference sequence). CDR3 length: 16 amino acids. Trimming removed 5 bases from V and 5 bases from J; junction bases left unmatched: 9. The chain's CDR3 is CASSTPPGTDNSPLHF. CDR3 DNA sequence: TGTGCCAGCAGTACGCCCCCCGGGACAGATAATTCACCCCTCCACTTT.

As concerns this clonotype: A clone one base away is much larger, so this may be a read error. V usage is TRBV29-1 and J usage is TRBJ2-1, with TRBD1 matching 7 bases. Germline CDR1 reads SQVTM; CDR2 reads ANQGSEA. The length of the CDR3 is 14 residues. In nucleotides, the CDR3 is TGCAGCGGGCAGGGGGACCGATCCTGCAATGAGCAGTTCTTC. It translates to CSGQGDRSCNEQFF.

In its sample, this clonotype was seen a few times. The chain is built from TRBV10-3 and TRBJ2-7; 10 bases align to TRBD2. The CDR3 covers 14 residues. Germline CDR1 ENHRY, CDR2 SYGVKD. The junction had 4 bases not matched to a gene; V was cut back by 3 bases and J by 5 bases. The CDR3 nucleotides read TGTGCCATCAGTGATGGGACTAGCGTTGACGAGCAGTACTTC. Translated, it gives CAISDGTSVDEQYF.

This clonotype was detected many times. The V call is TRBV6-5, the J call TRBJ1-1; 7 bases are shared with TRBD1. The CDR3 totals 14 residues. Germline CDR1 and CDR2: MNHEY and SVGAGI. V was clipped by 6 bases and J by 1 base; unmatched bases: 5. Here the CDR3 reads CASSYTGANTEAFF. The CDR3 region has the DNA TGTGCCAGCAGCTATACAGGGGCGAACACTGAAGCTTTCTTT.

On this clonotype itself: A read error may be the cause here, since a much bigger clone is one base away. CDR3 nucleotide sequence: TGCAGTGCTAGATCTACTCTCGGGACAGCGGTCTACGAGCAGTACTTC. Its translation is CSARSTLGTAVYEQYF. This chain joins TRBV20-1 and TRBJ2-7, with 7 bases fitting TRBD1. With 2 bases clipped from V and 3 bases from J, the junction kept 13 bases outside the gene matches. Germline lookup yields CDR1 DFQATT and CDR2 SNEGSKA (reference sequence). This CDR3 is built from 16 residues.

This clonotype was counted ten times or more. The chain employs TRBV13 and TRBJ2-2; D may correspond to TRBD1 or TRBD2 (5 bases each). The CDR3 runs 13 residues. V lost 4 bases and J 4 bases, leaving 7 bases between the germline ends. Looked up from germline, CDR1 is PRHDT and CDR2 is FYEKMQ (reference sequence). This chain's CDR3 is CASSYGTTGELFF. As DNA, the CDR3 is TGTGCCAGCAGCTATGGGACCACCGGGGAGCTGTTTTTT.

This clonotype appeared many times. The chain employs TRBV19 and TRBJ1-5; tentative D call: TRBD1 (6 bases). The V gene's germline CDR1 is LNHDA and CDR2 SQIVND (reference sequence). With 5 bases removed from V and 4 bases from J, the gap between germline ends came to 15 bases. This CDR3 region has 15 residues. The CDR3 DNA follows: TGTGCCAGTAGTCCTTGGGGGACACAAAATCAGCCCCAGCATTTT. It translates to CASSPWGTQNQPQHF.

This clonotype has a count of ten or more. The CDR3: CASSEGALTSGNTIYF. The CDR3 DNA follows: TGTGCCAGCAGTGAAGGCGCACTGACCTCTGGAAACACCATATATTTT. The chain links TRBV2 to TRBJ1-3; D remains ambiguous. Germline lookup yields CDR1 SNHLY and CDR2 FYNNEI. The V end was cut by 1 base, the J end by 0 bases, with 10 bases between. The CDR3 runs to 16 residues. The full variable domain, rest sourced from reference TRBV2 and TRBJ1-3, is EPEVTQTPSHQVTQMGQEVILRCVPISNHLYFYWYRQILGQKVEFLVSFYNNEISEKSEIFDDQFSVERPDGSNFTLKIRSTKLEDSAMYFCASSEGALTSGNTIYFGEGSWLTVV.

This clonotype has just a few counts. V and J are TRBV6-1 and TRBJ2-3; 8 positions agree with TRBD1. With V trimmed by 3 bases and J by 2 bases, 7 bases remained unmatched. CDR1 is MNHNS and CDR2 is SASEGT in the germline V gene. CDR3 length equals 16 residues. For the CDR3, the DNA is TGTGCCAGCAGTGACCCGACAGGGGACCTCACAGATACGCAGTATTTT. Protein product: CASSDPTGDLTDTQYF.

This clonotype was seen a few times. The rearrangement uses TRBV4-1 and TRBJ1-6; D remains unclear. V dropped 0 bases and J dropped 6 bases, with 6 bases sitting between them. Per the germline V gene, CDR1 is MGHRA and CDR2 is YSYEKL. The CDR3 extends over 14 amino acids. The DNA for the CDR3 is TGCGCCAGCAGCCAAGAGCCCTTTAATTCACCCCTCCACTTT. Translated, it gives CASSQEPFNSPLHF.

The V call is TRBV6-5, the J call TRBJ1-1; D possibly corresponds to TRBD1 (6 bases). Trimming cost V 8 bases and J 6 bases, with 16 bases left between them. The CDR3 spans 13 residues. Germline loops: CDR1 MNHEY, CDR2 SVGAGI. The CDR3 nucleotides read TGTGCCAGCTTGGGACACCCCTTGGCTGAAGCTTTCTTT. Translation: CASLGHPLAEAFF.

This clonotype showed up many times. The V call is TRBV12-3 or TRBV12-4, the J call TRBJ1-5; D gene ambiguous. This CDR3 has 12 residues. Trimming stripped 3 bases from V and 6 bases from J, with 6 bases between. CDR3 sequence: CASSLISQPQHF. For the CDR3, the DNA is TGTGCCAGCAGTTTGATTAGTCAGCCCCAGCATTTT.

This chain joins TRBV6-2 or TRBV6-3 and TRBJ2-5, with D perhaps assigned TRBD1 or TRBD2 (6 bases each). CDR3 size: 14 residues. Germline values: CDR1 MNHEY, CDR2 SVGEGT. The V and J ends lost 2 bases and 5 bases respectively, with 12 bases between them. The CDR3 DNA sequence: TGTGCCAGCAGTTACGGGGGGCGCAGGGAGACCCAGTACTTC. This encodes CASSYGGRRETQYF.

The chain carries TRBV7-9 and TRBJ2-5, with 8 bases that match TRBD2. Trimming took 5 bases from V and 1 from J; bases not matched to a gene: 9. This CDR3 spans 16 amino acids. Per germline, CDR1 SEHNR and CDR2 FQNEAQ (reference sequence). The CDR3 DNA reads TGTGCCAGCAGCCATACAGGCGGGGGGCGCCAAGAGACCCAGTACTTC. This gives the protein CASSHTGGGRQETQYF.

Only a few counts were recorded for this clonotype. J is TRBJ2-1 and V is TRBV19; D ambiguous. The germline V gene encodes CDR1 LNHDA and CDR2 SQIVND (reference sequence). With 4 bases removed from V and 0 bases from J, the gap between germline ends came to 10 bases. The CDR3 is made up of 15 amino acids. In DNA form, the CDR3 reads TGTGCCAGTAGTACGGCGGACCACTCCTACAATGAGCAGTTCTTC. Translating gives CASSTADHSYNEQFF.

This clonotype came up many times. The chain joins TRBV6-6 to TRBJ2-7; a weak D match, TRBD1 (6 bases). The V end was cut by 7 bases, the J end by 4 bases, with 20 bases between. The V gene's germline CDR1 is MNHNY and CDR2 SVGAGI (reference sequence). The CDR3 loop spans 15 amino acids. CDR3 amino acids: CASTHLGHPSYEQYF. Written as DNA, the CDR3 is TGTGCCAGCACCCACCTGGGACACCCCTCGTACGAGCAGTACTTC.

This clonotype was counted only a few times. This sequence joins TRBV6-6 and TRBJ2-7, with 10 bases matching TRBD2. Germline CDR1 and CDR2: MNHNY and SVGAGI (reference sequence). V lost 6 bases and J lost 0; bases outside the gene matches: 8. The CDR3 has 16 residues. The CDR3, as DNA: TGTGCCAGCAGCATCCAACTAGCGGGGAGCTCCTACGAGCAGTACTTC. It is translated as CASSIQLAGSSYEQYF.

With regard to this clonotype: At one end the junction does not follow the germline gene, possibly because of a read error. The rearrangement uses TRBV2 and TRBJ2-5; 10 bases map to TRBD1. CDR1 is SNHLY, CDR2 FYNNEI, per germline. The CDR3 length is 18 residues. Here the CDR3 DNA reads TGTGCCAGCATATTTAAAAGGGGGGACAGGGGTTCCCAAGGGACCCAGTACTTC. Its translation: CASIFKRGDRGSQGTQYF.

This clonotype was detected a few times. V gene TRBV19 combines with J gene TRBJ1-4; 10 positions match TRBD1. V lost 5 bases to trimming and J lost 2 bases; unmatched junction nucleotides: 5. Germline V lookup: CDR1 LNHDA, CDR2 SQIVND (reference sequence). This CDR3 contains 16 residues. DNA of the CDR3: TGTGCCAGTAGTGGGGACAGGGGAACTACTAATGAAAAACTGTTTTTT. Amino acid sequence: CASSGDRGTTNEKLFF.

This clonotype was found a few times. V gene TRBV30 combines with J gene TRBJ2-1; maybe TRBD1 (6 bases). Germline V gene data show CDR1 as GTSNPN and CDR2 as SVGIG (reference sequence). CDR3 length: 14 amino acids. V was shortened by 5 bases and J by 2 bases, with 13 bases between the two germline ends. The CDR3 bases are TGTGCCTGGGAGGACCAGGGGCCCTACAATGAGCAGTTCTTC. It specifies CAWEDQGPYNEQFF.

The chain joins TRBV2 to TRBJ1-4, with D maybe TRBD1 (6 bases). The CDR3 consists of 14 residues. Germline CDR1 SNHLY, CDR2 FYNNEI. Trimming cost V 6 bases and J 6 bases, with 14 bases left between them. This chain's CDR3 is CASSHPGADEKLFF. CDR3 nucleotide sequence: TGTGCCAGCAGCCACCCGGGGGCCGATGAAAAACTGTTTTTT. The variable domain in full, with the rest retrieved from reference TRBV2 and TRBJ1-4, is EPEVTQTPSHQVTQMGQEVILRCVPISNHLYFYWYRQILGQKVEFLVSFYNNEISEKSEIFDDQFSVERPDGSNFTLKIRSTKLEDSAMYFCASSHPGADEKLFFGSGTQLSVL.

At least ten counts were recorded for this clonotype. V is TRBV14 and J is TRBJ2-7; perhaps TRBD1 as D (5 bases). The CDR3 has 14 amino acids. The V end was cut by 1 base, the J end by 5 bases, with 12 bases between. The germline V gene has CDR1 SGHDN and CDR2 FVKESK. CDR3 bases: TGTGCCAGCAGCCAAGTGTCAGGGTACGACGAGCAGTACTTC. Translating it yields CASSQVSGYDEQYF.